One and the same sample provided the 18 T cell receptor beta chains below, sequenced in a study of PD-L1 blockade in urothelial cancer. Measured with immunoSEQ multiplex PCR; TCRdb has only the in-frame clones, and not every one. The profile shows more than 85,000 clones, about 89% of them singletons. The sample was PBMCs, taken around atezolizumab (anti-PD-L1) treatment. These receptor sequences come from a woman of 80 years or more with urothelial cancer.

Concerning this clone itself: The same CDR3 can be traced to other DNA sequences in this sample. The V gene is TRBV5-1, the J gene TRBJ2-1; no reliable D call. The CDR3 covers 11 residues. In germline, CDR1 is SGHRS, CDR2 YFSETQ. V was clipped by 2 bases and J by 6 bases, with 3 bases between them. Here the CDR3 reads CASSFSNEQFF. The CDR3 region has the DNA TGCGCCAGCAGCTTCTCCAATGAGCAGTTCTTC.

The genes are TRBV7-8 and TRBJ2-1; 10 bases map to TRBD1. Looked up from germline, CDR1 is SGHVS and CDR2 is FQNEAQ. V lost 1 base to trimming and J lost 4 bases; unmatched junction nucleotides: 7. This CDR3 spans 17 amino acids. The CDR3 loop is CASSLGQGALGYNEQFF. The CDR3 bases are TGTGCCAGCAGCTTAGGACAGGGGGCTCTTGGGTACAATGAGCAGTTCTTC.

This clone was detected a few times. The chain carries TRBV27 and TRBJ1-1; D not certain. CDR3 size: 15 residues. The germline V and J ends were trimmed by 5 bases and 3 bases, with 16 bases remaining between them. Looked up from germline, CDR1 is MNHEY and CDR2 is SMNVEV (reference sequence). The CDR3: CASSRVPGLHTEAFF. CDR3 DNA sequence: TGTGCCAGCAGTCGCGTCCCCGGACTGCACACTGAAGCTTTCTTT.

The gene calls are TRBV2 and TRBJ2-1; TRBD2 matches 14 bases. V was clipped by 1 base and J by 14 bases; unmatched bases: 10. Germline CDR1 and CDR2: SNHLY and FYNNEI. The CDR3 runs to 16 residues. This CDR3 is CASSEGTSGRRGAEFF. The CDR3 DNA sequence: TGTGCCAGCAGTGAAGGGACTAGCGGGAGGCGGGGAGCAGAGTTCTTC. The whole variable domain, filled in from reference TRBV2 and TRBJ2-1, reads EPEVTQTPSHQVTQMGQEVILRCVPISNHLYFYWYRQILGQKVEFLVSFYNNEISEKSEIFDDQFSVERPDGSNFTLKIRSTKLEDSAMYFCASSEGTSGRRGAEFFGPGTRLTVL.

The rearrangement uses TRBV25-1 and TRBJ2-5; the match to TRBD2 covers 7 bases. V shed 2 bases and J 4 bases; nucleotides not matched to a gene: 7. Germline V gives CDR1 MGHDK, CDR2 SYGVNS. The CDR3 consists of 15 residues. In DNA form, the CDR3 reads TGTGCCAGCAGTGAAGGGCGGGGGAGGGCAGAGACCCAGTACTTC. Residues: CASSEGRGRAETQYF.

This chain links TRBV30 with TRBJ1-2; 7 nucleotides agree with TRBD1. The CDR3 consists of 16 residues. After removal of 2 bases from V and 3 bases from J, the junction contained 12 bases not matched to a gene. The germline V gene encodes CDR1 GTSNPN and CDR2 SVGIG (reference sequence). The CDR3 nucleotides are TGTGCCTGGAGTCCGAACAGGGGAGGCCCTTACTATGGCTACACCTTC. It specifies CAWSPNRGGPYYGYTF.

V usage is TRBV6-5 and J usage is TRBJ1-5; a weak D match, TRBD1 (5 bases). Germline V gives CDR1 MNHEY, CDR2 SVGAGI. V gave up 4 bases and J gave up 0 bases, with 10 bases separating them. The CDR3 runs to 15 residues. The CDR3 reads CASSSTGISNQPQHF. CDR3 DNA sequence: TGTGCCAGCAGTTCCACAGGAATTAGCAATCAGCCCCAGCATTTT.

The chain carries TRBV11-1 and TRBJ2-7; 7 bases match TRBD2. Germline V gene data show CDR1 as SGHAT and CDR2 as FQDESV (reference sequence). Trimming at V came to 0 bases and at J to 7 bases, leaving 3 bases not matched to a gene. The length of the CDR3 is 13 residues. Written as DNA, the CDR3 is TGTGCCAGCAGCTTAGCGGGCGGGAGAGAGCAGTACTTC. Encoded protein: CASSLAGGREQYF.

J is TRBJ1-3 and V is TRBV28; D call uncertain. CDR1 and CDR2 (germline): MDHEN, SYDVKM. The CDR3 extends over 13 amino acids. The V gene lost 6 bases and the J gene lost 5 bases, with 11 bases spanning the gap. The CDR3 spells CASRPLERNTIYF. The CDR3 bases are TGTGCCAGCAGACCCCTGGAGAGAAACACCATATATTTT.

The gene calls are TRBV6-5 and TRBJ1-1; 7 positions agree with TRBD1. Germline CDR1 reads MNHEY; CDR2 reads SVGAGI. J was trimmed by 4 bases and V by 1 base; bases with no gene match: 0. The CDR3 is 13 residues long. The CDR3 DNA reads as TGTGCCAGCAGTTACTGGACAGGCACTGAAGCTTTCTTT. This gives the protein CASSYWTGTEAFF.

The chain's CDR3 is CASSPRSAADTQYF. CDR3 nucleotide sequence: TGCGCCAGCAGCCCTAGGAGCGCCGCAGATACGCAGTATTTT. This chain joins TRBV5-1 and TRBJ2-3; D call uncertain. V lost 4 bases and J lost 4, with 13 bases in between. CDR1 and CDR2 from the germline V gene are SGHRS and YFSETQ. CDR3 length: 14 residues.

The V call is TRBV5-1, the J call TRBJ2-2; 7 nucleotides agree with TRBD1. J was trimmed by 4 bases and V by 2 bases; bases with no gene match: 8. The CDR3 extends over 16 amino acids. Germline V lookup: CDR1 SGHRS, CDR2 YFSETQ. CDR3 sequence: CASSFQTGVGTGELFF. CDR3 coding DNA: TGCGCCAGCAGCTTTCAAACAGGGGTGGGCACCGGGGAGCTGTTTTTT. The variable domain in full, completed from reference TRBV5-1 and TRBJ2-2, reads KAGVTQTPRYLIKTRGQQVTLSCSPISGHRSVSWYQQTPGQGLQFLFEYFSETQRNKGNFPGRFSGRQFSNSRSEMNVSTLELGDSALYLCASSFQTGVGTGELFFGEGSRLTVL.

CDR3 nucleotide sequence: TGTGCCAGCAGCTTAGGGACAGTAAACATTCAGTACTTC. Protein: CASSLGTVNIQYF. This sequence joins TRBV7-2 and TRBJ2-4; a weak D match, TRBD1 (6 bases). This CDR3 is 13 amino acids long. The germline V and J ends were trimmed by 1 base and 6 bases, with 7 bases remaining between them. Germline CDR1 and CDR2: SGHTA and FQGNSA.

CDR3 amino acids: CASTTIGGLRNTEAFF. DNA for the CDR3: TGTGCCAGCACCACGATCGGGGGGTTACGGAACACTGAAGCTTTCTTT. The V and J genes are TRBV27 and TRBJ1-1; TRBD1 is a possible D gene (5 bases). Trimming took 7 bases from V and 1 from J, leaving 19 bases between them. Germline V gene lookup returns CDR1 MNHEY and CDR2 SMNVEV (reference sequence). This CDR3 comprises 16 residues.

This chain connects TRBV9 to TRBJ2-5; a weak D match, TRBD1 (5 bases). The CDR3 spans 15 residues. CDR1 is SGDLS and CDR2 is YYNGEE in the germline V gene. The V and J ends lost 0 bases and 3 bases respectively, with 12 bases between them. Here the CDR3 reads CASSVGQKLEETQYF. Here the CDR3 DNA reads TGTGCCAGCAGCGTAGGACAGAAGCTCGAAGAGACCCAGTACTTC.

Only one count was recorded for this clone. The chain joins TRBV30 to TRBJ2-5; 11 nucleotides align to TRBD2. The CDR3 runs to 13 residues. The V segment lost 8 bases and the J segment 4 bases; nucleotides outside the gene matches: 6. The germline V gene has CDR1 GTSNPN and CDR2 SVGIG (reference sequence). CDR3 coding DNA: TGTGCCAGCTACGGGACTAGCGGAGAGACCCAGTACTTC. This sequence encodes CASYGTSGETQYF. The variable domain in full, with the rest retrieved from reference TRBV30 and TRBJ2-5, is SQTIHQWPATLVQPVGSPLSLECTVEGTSNPNLYWYRQAAGRGLQLLFYSVGIGQISSEVPQNLSASRPQDRQFILSSKKLLLSDSGFYLCASYGTSGETQYFGPGTRLLVL.

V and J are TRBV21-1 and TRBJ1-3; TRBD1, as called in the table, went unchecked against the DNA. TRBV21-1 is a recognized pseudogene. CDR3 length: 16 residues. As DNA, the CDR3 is TGTGCCAGCAGCTCGGACAGAACCAACTCTGGAAACACCATATATTTT. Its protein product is CASSSDRTNSGNTIYF.

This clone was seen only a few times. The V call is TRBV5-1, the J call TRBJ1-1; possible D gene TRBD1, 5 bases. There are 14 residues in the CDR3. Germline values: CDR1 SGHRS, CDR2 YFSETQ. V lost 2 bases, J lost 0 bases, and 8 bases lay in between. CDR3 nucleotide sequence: TGCGCCAGCAGCTTTGGACACATGAACACTGAAGCTTTCTTT. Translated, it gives CASSFGHMNTEAFF.